The 26 T cell receptor beta chains below all came from one sample that was sequenced in a study of blood T cell repertoires in COVID-19. Data came from immunoSEQ multiplex PCR; TCRdb stores just in-frame clones and leaves some out. The table has approximately 250,000 clones, around 93% seen once. The specimen sequenced was PBMCs or T cells enriched from blood (not recorded which). The receptors shown here come from a man between 35 and 55 years old who had been exposed to COVID-19.

The chain is built from TRBV9 and TRBJ2-2, with 8 bases identical to TRBD2. Germline CDR1 is SGDLS and CDR2 is YYNGEE. The CDR3 extends over 15 amino acids. The ends lost 6 bases at V and 6 bases at J; junction bases unmatched: 10. The CDR3 reads CASTLTSVISGELFF. CDR3 nucleotides: TGTGCCAGCACCCTGACTAGCGTCATCTCCGGGGAGCTGTTTTTT.

The chain has TRBV21-1 and TRBJ2-7; the table's D gene call, TRBD2, was not cross checked with the DNA. TRBV21-1 is a documented pseudogene. This CDR3 is 16 amino acids long. The CDR3 loop is CASSNRRSSGSYEQYF. CDR3 coding DNA: TGTGCCAGCAGCAATCGCCGGTCTAGCGGGAGCTACGAGCAGTACTTC.

The V call is TRBV28, the J call TRBJ1-1; D might be TRBD1 (6 bases). Trimming stripped 8 bases from V and 0 bases from J, with 10 bases between. This CDR3 has 13 amino acids. The germline gives CDR1 MDHEN, CDR2 SYDVKM. This CDR3 reads CASEGGLNTEAFF. The CDR3 nucleotides read TGTGCCAGCGAGGGGGGGTTGAACACTGAAGCTTTCTTT.

This chain joins TRBV5-1 and TRBJ2-2; 12 bases map to TRBD2. This CDR3 region has 16 residues. The J segment lost 2 bases and the V segment lost 3 bases, leaving 2 bases of the junction unmatched. The germline CDR1 and CDR2 sequences are SGHRS and YFSETQ. Here the CDR3 DNA reads TGCGCCAGCAGCTGGACTAGCGGGGTTAACACCGGGGAGCTGTTTTTT. Protein: CASSWTSGVNTGELFF. Combining the CDR3 with reference TRBV5-1 and TRBJ2-2 gives the whole variable domain KAGVTQTPRYLIKTRGQQVTLSCSPISGHRSVSWYQQTPGQGLQFLFEYFSETQRNKGNFPGRFSGRQFSNSRSEMNVSTLELGDSALYLCASSWTSGVNTGELFFGEGSRLTVL.

The chain carries TRBV6-5 and TRBJ1-2, with a possible D match to TRBD1 (5 bases). V was shortened by 5 bases and J by 2 bases, with 15 bases between the two germline ends. Germline V CDR1 and CDR2: MNHEY, SVGAGI. The CDR3 is 15 amino acids. CDR3 sequence (DNA): TGTGCCAGCAGTCGAACTACGACAGCCAACTATGGCTACACCTTC. It codes for CASSRTTTANYGYTF.

V gene TRBV10-3 combines with J gene TRBJ2-4; 7 nucleotides align to TRBD2. Trimming at V came to 3 bases and at J to 8 bases, leaving 10 bases not matched to a gene. The germline V gene encodes CDR1 ENHRY and CDR2 SYGVKD. CDR3 size: 15 residues. The CDR3: CAISDSGDGYDIQYF. In nucleotides, the CDR3 is TGTGCCATCAGTGACAGCGGGGACGGATATGACATTCAGTACTTC.

The CDR3 is CAWSFGSSYNSPLHF. CDR3 sequence (DNA): TGTGCCTGGAGTTTCGGGAGCTCCTATAATTCACCCCTCCACTTT. This chain uses TRBV30 with TRBJ1-6, with no clear D. Per germline, CDR1 GTSNPN and CDR2 SVGIG (reference sequence). This CDR3 spans 15 amino acids. V was shortened by 2 bases and J by 0 bases, with 8 bases between the two germline ends.

The chain recombines TRBV7-2 with TRBJ2-2, with D unresolved. This CDR3 region has 15 residues. Germline values: CDR1 SGHTA, CDR2 FQGNSA. Deletions cut 1 base from V and 5 bases from J, with 11 bases between. This CDR3 is CASSLGSVPTGELFF. CDR3 coding DNA: TGTGCCAGCAGCTTAGGGTCGGTGCCGACCGGGGAGCTGTTTTTT.

The chain joins TRBV28 to TRBJ2-3; TRBD2 is a possible D gene (5 bases). The V and J ends lost 5 bases and 1 base respectively, with 13 bases between them. The CDR3 is 15 amino acids. Germline CDR1 reads MDHEN; CDR2 reads SYDVKM. The CDR3 reads CASSLPGSGTDTQYF. In nucleotides, the CDR3 is TGTGCCAGCAGTCTACCGGGATCTGGCACAGATACGCAGTATTTT.

The chain couples TRBV5-1 to TRBJ2-7; D gene ambiguous. The germline V and J ends were trimmed by 0 bases and 3 bases, with 13 bases remaining between them. The CDR3 consists of 15 residues. Germline CDR1 reads SGHRS; CDR2 reads YFSETQ. CDR3 in amino acids: CASSLAGPEDYEQYF. CDR3 nucleotide sequence: TGCGCCAGCAGCTTGGCTGGCCCTGAAGACTACGAGCAGTACTTC.

The rearrangement links TRBV2 to TRBJ2-1; 7 bases line up with TRBD1. V shed 10 bases, J shed 0 bases, and the junction held 9 bases outside the gene matches. Germline V gives CDR1 SNHLY, CDR2 FYNNEI. The CDR3 contains 15 residues. The CDR3 bases are TGTGCCACGCTTCTTGACAGGGACTCCTACAATGAGCAGTTCTTC. As protein: CATLLDRDSYNEQFF.

V usage is TRBV19 and J usage is TRBJ1-5, with 9 positions matching TRBD1. The V segment lost 8 bases and the J segment 4 bases; nucleotides outside the gene matches: 3. The CDR3 covers 13 residues. Germline CDR1 and CDR2: LNHDA and SQIVND (reference sequence). The CDR3 DNA reads as TGTGCCAGTCAGGGACAGGGTAATCAGCCCCAGCATTTT. Protein sequence: CASQGQGNQPQHF.

The genes are TRBV19 and TRBJ1-1; 8 bases map to TRBD1. Germline V gene sequence: CDR1 LNHDA, CDR2 SQIVND (reference sequence). The CDR3 has 14 residues. The trim removed 4 bases at V and 1 base at J, leaving 2 bases unmatched. CDR3 in amino acids: CASSKTGENTEAFF. The CDR3 nucleotides are TGTGCCAGTAGTAAGACAGGGGAGAACACTGAAGCTTTCTTT.

The chain is built from TRBV25-1 and TRBJ2-7; possibly TRBD2 for D (6 bases). The CDR3 is 14 residues long. V was cut by 3 bases and J by 4 bases, with 13 bases left in between. Looked up from germline, CDR1 is MGHDK and CDR2 is SYGVNS. Here the CDR3 DNA reads TGTGCCAGCAGTGACCCCGGGGGTTGGTACGAGCAGTACTTC. Protein: CASSDPGGWYEQYF.

The chain uses TRBV28 and TRBJ2-6, with a weak D call TRBD2 (5 bases). Trimming removed 0 bases from V and 12 bases from J, with 6 bases in between. The CDR3 contains 12 residues. CDR1 is MDHEN and CDR2 is SYDVKM in the germline V gene. The CDR3 sequence: CASSLWGSVLTF. DNA for the CDR3: TGTGCCAGCAGTTTATGGGGGAGCGTCCTGACTTTC.

This chain connects TRBV5-1 to TRBJ2-2; D is perhaps TRBD2 (5 bases). Trimming took 4 bases from V and 5 from J, leaving 15 bases between them. Germline CDR1 and CDR2: SGHRS and YFSETQ. This CDR3 contains 15 residues. The CDR3 coding sequence is TGCGCCAGCAGCCTCAAATACCCGGGGACCGGGGAGCTGTTTTTT. Translating it yields CASSLKYPGTGELFF.

Here the CDR3 reads CASSQGGQGTYNSPLHF. CDR3 sequence (DNA): TGCGCCAGCAGCCAGGGGGGACAGGGAACCTATAATTCACCCCTCCACTTT. The chain joins TRBV4-1 to TRBJ1-6; 9 nucleotides match TRBD1. The CDR3 spans 17 residues. Germline-derived CDR1 and CDR2 are MGHRA and YSYEKL. After removal of 3 bases from V and 2 bases from J, the junction contained 5 bases not matched to a gene.

This chain's CDR3 is CASSFGESMNTEAFF. The CDR3 DNA reads TGCGCCAGCAGCTTCGGTGAGAGCATGAACACTGAAGCTTTCTTT. The chain combines TRBV5-1 with TRBJ1-1; D is undetermined. Germline loops: CDR1 SGHRS, CDR2 YFSETQ. V lost 2 bases to trimming and J lost 0 bases, with 11 bases between them. The CDR3 totals 15 residues.

DNA for the CDR3: TGTGCCAGCAGCGTAGCTGGGGCGGGGGTTAATTCACCCCTCCACTTT. Amino acid sequence: CASSVAGAGVNSPLHF. This sequence joins TRBV9 and TRBJ1-6, with a tentative D call TRBD1 (5 bases). With 0 bases removed from V and 6 bases from J, the gap between germline ends came to 13 bases. Germline CDR1 and CDR2: SGDLS and YYNGEE. The CDR3 runs to 16 residues.

The V gene is TRBV28, the J gene TRBJ2-7; 11 bases agree with TRBD2. The CDR3 is 16 residues long. Per the germline V gene, CDR1 is MDHEN and CDR2 is SYDVKM. With 4 bases clipped from V and 3 bases from J, the junction kept 8 bases outside the gene matches. The CDR3 nucleotides read TGTGCCAGCAGTTCGAGACTAGCGGGATTATTCTACGAGCAGTACTTC. Amino acid sequence: CASSSRLAGLFYEQYF.

This clone occurred a few times. The chain carries TRBV27 and TRBJ1-5; tentative D call: TRBD1 (6 bases). Germline-derived CDR1 and CDR2 are MNHEY and SMNVEV (reference sequence). CDR3 size: 16 residues. The ends were cut back, 0 bases at V and 7 bases at J, with 16 bases in the middle. The CDR3, as DNA: TGTGCCAGCAGTTTATCTCTGGGGGCCGGTGGCCAGCCCCAGCATTTT. Translating it yields CASSLSLGAGGQPQHF.

The chain couples TRBV19 to TRBJ2-7, with D tentatively TRBD2 (5 bases). Trimming cost V 4 bases and J 2 bases, with 9 bases left between them. The CDR3 sequence is 13 residues long. Germline V gene lookup returns CDR1 LNHDA and CDR2 SQIVND (reference sequence). CDR3 in amino acids: CASSKDSAYEQYF. DNA of the CDR3: TGTGCCAGTAGTAAGGACTCCGCCTACGAGCAGTACTTC.

This chain connects TRBV7-6 to TRBJ2-7; D possibly corresponds to TRBD2 (6 bases). The V gene's germline CDR1 is SGHVS and CDR2 FNYEAQ. The V gene lost 5 bases and the J gene lost 1 base, with 15 bases spanning the gap. CDR3 size: 15 residues. The CDR3 protein is CASSPGGGGSYEQYF. CDR3 in DNA: TGTGCCAGCAGCCCTGGGGGAGGAGGGTCCTACGAGCAGTACTTC.

The chain carries TRBV7-2 and TRBJ1-5; D might be TRBD1 (6 bases). V lost 2 bases and J 1 base, leaving 12 bases between the germline ends. Germline CDR1 is SGHTA and CDR2 is FQGNSA. There are 16 residues in the CDR3. The CDR3 sequence: CASSLPRGGSNQPQHF. In DNA, the CDR3 is TGTGCCAGCAGCTTACCCAGGGGAGGGAGCAATCAGCCCCAGCATTTT.

This clone was recorded only once. This rearrangement joins TRBV5-6 to TRBJ2-4; tentative D call: TRBD1 (6 bases). CDR3 size: 14 residues. V dropped 2 bases and J dropped 9 bases, with 15 bases sitting between them. Germline lookup yields CDR1 SGHDT and CDR2 YYEEEE. CDR3 coding DNA: TGTGCCAGCAGCTTTTTCGAGGGGGTAGGCATTCAGTACTTC. It specifies CASSFFEGVGIQYF.

The J gene is TRBJ2-7, the V gene TRBV27; 9 nucleotides agree with TRBD2. The CDR3 covers 15 residues. J gave up 0 bases and V 7 bases, and 7 bases lay outside the gene matches. Germline loops: CDR1 MNHEY, CDR2 SMNVEV (reference sequence). The CDR3 loop reads CASNPLAGSSYEQYF. CDR3 in DNA: TGTGCCAGCAACCCACTAGCGGGTAGCTCCTACGAGCAGTACTTC.